Listed below are T cell receptor beta chains from one sample, sequenced in a study of tumor-infiltrating lymphocytes in oesophageal squamous cell carcinoma. TCRdb reprocessed the PCR reads with MiXCR, giving one entry per CDR3 protein. The sample holds under 15,000 distinct CDR3 sequences, 55% to 60% seen once. The specimen was esophageal tumor tissue. The receptors were sampled from a female donor with esophageal squamous cell carcinoma. The CDR3 runs from the conserved cysteine through the conserved F or W. The D gene is left open where the match is weak. Not every row has a clone size; where given, it reads once, few, many or a size class.

clone size	V gene	J gene	D gene	CDR3 DNA	CDR3 protein
NA	TRBV18	TRBJ2-7	TRBD1	TGTGCCAGCTCACCGGACAGGGGGTCCTACGAGCAGTACTTC	CASSPDRGSYEQYF
once	TRBV7-6	TRBJ2-5	NA	TGTGCCGCTCGGCGGTTTCAAGAGACCCAGTACTTC	CAARRFQETQYF
once	TRBV5-1	TRBJ1-4	TRBD1	TGCGCCAGCAGCTCGGACAGGGGGCTAAAACTGTTTTTT	CASSSDRGLKLFF
NA	TRBV7-6	TRBJ2-3	NA	TGTGCCAGCAGCTTAGGGGGGGCGCGAACCACAGATACGCAGTATTTT	CASSLGGARTTDTQYF
medium-sized	TRBV7-8	TRBJ1-5	TRBD1	TGTGCCAGCAGCGGTACAGGGGGTCGCGGCAATCAGCCCCAGCATTTT	CASSGTGGRGNQPQHF
NA	TRBV12-3/TRBV12-4	TRBJ2-3	NA	TGTGCCAGCAGTCGCGGGACCCCCCTGGTAGATACGCAGTATTTT	CASSRGTPLVDTQYF
few	TRBV24-1	TRBJ2-1	TRBD2	TGTGCCACCAGTGATTTCCCCCCTACTACTAGCGGGAGGGCCTTCCATGAGCAGTTCTTC	CATSDFPPTTSGRAFHEQFF
NA	TRBV7-2	TRBJ2-3	NA	TGTGCCAGCAGCTTAGCCGGATCAGTCACAGATACGCAGTATTTT	CASSLAGSVTDTQYF
large	TRBV7-8	TRBJ2-1	TRBD2	TGTGCCAGCAGCTTAGTGGTCGCGGGAGGTGGGTACAATGAGCAGTTCTTC	CASSLVVAGGGYNEQFF
NA	TRBV7-2	TRBJ2-3	NA	TGTGCCAGCAGGGAGAGGGAGGACACAGATACGCAGTATTTT	CASREREDTDTQYF
NA	TRBV7-6	TRBJ2-2	NA	TGTGCCAGCAGCTTAGTAACCGCGAACACCGGGGAGCTGTTTTTT	CASSLVTANTGELFF
NA	TRBV7-2	TRBJ2-3	NA	TGTGCCAGCAGCTTATTGAATACGCAGTATTTT	CASSLLNTQYF
medium-sized	TRBV5-1	TRBJ2-1	NA	TGCGCCAGCAGCTTGGCCGGCAATGAGCAGTTCTTC	CASSLAGNEQFF
NA	TRBV7-6	TRBJ2-5	NA	TGTGCCAGCAGCTTAGGCCCGGATGAGACCCAGTACTTC	CASSLGPDETQYF
NA	TRBV7-6	TRBJ1-2	NA	TGTGCCAGCATCCAAACCGGGACGGAGGGTGCTGGCTACACCTTC	CASIQTGTEGAGYTF
few	TRBV7-2	TRBJ2-5	NA	TGTGCCAGCAGCTTAGTGGACCGAGAGACCCAGTACTTC	CASSLVDRETQYF
NA	TRBV6-2/TRBV6-3	TRBJ2-5	NA	TGTGCCAGCAGTCACCGGGACGGCAAAGAGACCCAGTACTTC	CASSHRDGKETQYF
NA	TRBV6-6	TRBJ2-5	TRBD1	TGTGCCACCCAGGGACAGGGCCAAAAAGAGACCCAGTACTTC	CATQGQGQKETQYF
medium-sized	TRBV28	TRBJ2-3	NA	TGTGCCAGCAGTTTCCGGGACCCCACAGATACGCAGTATTTT	CASSFRDPTDTQYF
few	TRBV20-1	TRBJ2-7	NA	TGCAGTGCTCTCGACCCCGGGTCACCCGGCCAGCAGTACTTC	CSALDPGSPGQQYF
NA	TRBV12-3/TRBV12-4	TRBJ2-2	TRBD1	TGTGCCAGCAGTCCCAGTCGACAGGGGTTTATCGGGGAGCTGTTTTTT	CASSPSRQGFIGELFF
NA	TRBV27	TRBJ2-7	TRBD2	TGTGCCAGCAGTACCCAGCGGGAGGGCCGAGACGAGCAGTACTTC	CASSTQREGRDEQYF